This TCR beta chain stems from a study of neurological immune-mediated disorders. General observations from the study: Because no CDR3 amino acid sequences were shared across subjects by expanded clones, private repertoires were suggested in all groups.

Germline CDR1 SGHTA, CDR2 FQGNSA. CDR3 size: 16 residues. Trimming shortened V by 3 bases and J by 0 bases, and 14 bases separated the two germline ends. This clonotype has a count of ten or more. No antigen is known for it. Using its own MiXCR run on the 5' RACE reads, TCRdb lists one record per CDR3 protein. Found here are 45,000 to 65,000 distinct CDR3 sequences, over 3% of them singletons; the top ten hold about 6.3%. The sequence derives from a man aged 35 to 55 with multiple sclerosis. The sequenced material came from PBMCs. The V gene is TRBV7-2, the J gene TRBJ2-5; D is perhaps TRBD2 (6 bases). The DNA for the CDR3 is TGTGCCAGCAGCTTGGGTTTGGGCGGGGACCAAGAGACCCAGTACTTC. Protein sequence: CASSLGLGGDQETQYF.